A single sample gave rise to the 18 T cell receptor beta chains below, sequenced in a study of post-analysis software for immune sequencing data. Researchers reported that TCR beta cDNA libraries carried unique molecular identifiers. TCRdb called the PCR reads again in MiXCR, with one record for every CDR3 protein. The data contain hundreds of thousands of distinct CDR3 sequences, 55% to 60% of them singletons. General study points: There were five TRBV segments more frequent in patients than controls, and TRBV5-6, TRBV5-1 and TRBV20-1 were among them.

Antigens of these TCRs are unknown. Sequenced sample: blood. The source of these receptors is a girl aged 2-9 years with multiple sclerosis.

The chain recombines TRBV14 with TRBJ2-7, with D unresolved. The CDR3 is 17 residues long. Per the germline V gene, CDR1 is SGHDN and CDR2 is FVKESK. Trimming shortened V by 2 bases and J by 2 bases, and 19 bases separated the two germline ends. The CDR3 here is CASSQSRAQPITYEQYF. CDR3 sequence (DNA): TGTGCCAGCAGCCAAAGTCGTGCACAGCCGATTACCTACGAGCAGTACTTC. The variable domain in full, completed from reference TRBV14 and TRBJ2-7, reads EAGVTQFPSHSVIEKGQTVTLRCDPISGHDNLYWYRRVMGKEIKFLLHFVKESKQDESGMPNNRFLAERTGGTYSTLKVQPAELEDSGVYFCASSQSRAQPITYEQYFGPGTRLTVT.

The V gene is TRBV5-1, the J gene TRBJ2-7; D unresolved. The V gene lost 1 base and the J gene lost 5 bases, with 13 bases spanning the gap. Germline CDR1 reads SGHRS; CDR2 reads YFSETQ. This CDR3 has 14 residues. The CDR3 loop reads CASSLTRPDHEQYF. The CDR3 DNA reads TGCGCCAGCAGCTTGACCAGGCCGGACCACGAGCAGTACTTC.

The gene calls are TRBV11-2 and TRBJ2-5; possible D gene TRBD1, 6 bases. The DNA matches TRBJ2-7 better at its end, which makes the J call doubtful. This CDR3 region has 14 residues. Per germline, CDR1 SGHAT and CDR2 FQNNGV. The CDR3 region is CASSHQDSLYEQYF. The CDR3 DNA is TGTGCCAGCAGCCACCAGGACAGTCTTTACGAGCAGTACTTC.

The CDR3 region is CASSSTWRSGNTIYF. CDR3 coding DNA: TGTGCCAGCAGTTCCACCTGGAGGTCTGGAAACACCATATATTTT. The genes are TRBV6-5 and TRBJ1-3, with D unresolved. Deletions cut 4 bases from V and 1 base from J, with 11 bases between. This CDR3 spans 15 amino acids. Germline CDR1 and CDR2: MNHEY and SVGAGI.

The chain recombines TRBV29-1 with TRBJ2-1, with no clear D. In germline, CDR1 is SQVTM, CDR2 ANQGSEA. Trimming stripped 5 bases from V and 6 bases from J, with 14 bases between. This CDR3 comprises 13 residues. CDR3 sequence reads: CSVSTQAFNEQFF. The CDR3 region has the DNA TGCAGCGTTTCCACCCAGGCTTTCAATGAGCAGTTCTTC.

The chain joins TRBV20-1 to TRBJ2-3; 7 nucleotides agree with TRBD1. The CDR3 consists of 13 residues. Trimming cost V 6 bases and J 4 bases; bases outside gene matches: 7. Germline values: CDR1 DFQATT, CDR2 SNEGSKA (reference sequence). CDR3 nucleotides: TGCAGTGCCCTTAGGGGGCCGGCAGATACGCAGTATTTT. Its translation is CSALRGPADTQYF.

V and J are TRBV5-1 and TRBJ2-3; 7 bases are a match to TRBD2. Germline assignment: CDR1 SGHRS and CDR2 YFSETQ. The CDR3 consists of 14 residues. V lost 3 bases to trimming and J lost 3 bases; unmatched junction nucleotides: 4. CDR3 loop: CASSWGGATDTQYF. The CDR3 DNA is TGCGCCAGCAGCTGGGGGGGAGCAACAGATACGCAGTATTTT.

This clonotype was found a few times. This chain joins TRBV2 and TRBJ2-1; 7 bases map to TRBD2. Germline V lookup: CDR1 SNHLY, CDR2 FYNNEI. The CDR3 loop spans 11 amino acids. With V trimmed by 7 bases and J by 8 bases, 2 bases remained unmatched. The CDR3 protein is CASTAGDEQFF. The CDR3 DNA is TGTGCCAGCACGGCGGGAGATGAGCAGTTCTTC.

J is TRBJ2-1 and V is TRBV29-1, with 11 bases identical to TRBD2. Trimming at V came to 8 bases and at J to 4 bases, leaving 10 bases not matched to a gene. CDR3 size: 15 residues. Germline V lookup: CDR1 SQVTM, CDR2 ANQGSEA. The CDR3 loop is CSSRVAGGLYNEQFF. The CDR3 DNA sequence: TGCAGCTCCAGAGTAGCGGGAGGGCTATACAATGAGCAGTTCTTC.

The chain recombines TRBV29-1 with TRBJ1-4; the match to TRBD1 covers 8 bases. The CDR3 consists of 18 residues. The V segment lost 6 bases and the J segment 0 bases; nucleotides outside the gene matches: 15. Germline CDR1 reads SQVTM; CDR2 reads ANQGSEA. The CDR3 nucleotides are TGCAGCGTCCTTCTCCACACAGGGGGGAAGACAACTAATGAAAAACTGTTTTTT. It encodes CSVLLHTGGKTTNEKLFF. The complete variable domain, with remaining parts taken from reference TRBV29-1 and TRBJ1-4, reads SAVISQKPSRDICQRGTSLTIQCQVDSQVTMMFWYRQQPGQSLTLIATANQGSEATYESGFVIDKFPISRPNLTFSTLTVSNMSPEDSSIYLCSVLLHTGGKTTNEKLFFGSGTQLSVL.

This chain joins TRBV6-5 and TRBJ2-1; D not certain. CDR1 MNHEY and CDR2 SVGAGI come from the germline V gene. CDR3 size: 14 residues. V was cut by 2 bases and J by 2 bases, with 7 bases left in between. This CDR3 reads CASSYGFPYNEQFF. The CDR3 DNA sequence: TGTGCCAGCAGTTACGGCTTCCCCTACAATGAGCAGTTCTTC.

The CDR3 spells CASSLGQFVREKRYEQYF. In nucleotides, the CDR3 is TGTGCCAGCAGTTTAGGTCAGTTTGTTCGGGAAAAGCGCTACGAGCAGTACTTC. The V and J genes are TRBV12-3 or TRBV12-4 and TRBJ2-7; TRBD2 might be the D (5 bases). The CDR3 spans 18 residues. V dropped 1 base and J dropped 3 bases, with 22 bases sitting between them.

The chain carries TRBV10-1 and TRBJ2-3; 10 bases map to TRBD2. This CDR3 contains 14 residues. V dropped 2 bases and J dropped 8; count of bases not matched to a gene: 4. CDR1 WNHNN and CDR2 SYGVQD come from the germline V gene (reference sequence). CDR3 residues: CASSEELAGGTQYF. Here the CDR3 DNA reads TGCGCCAGCAGTGAGGAATTAGCGGGAGGTACGCAGTATTTT.

This chain joins TRBV13 and TRBJ2-1; no reliable D call. The length of the CDR3 is 13 residues. The V and J ends lost 5 bases and 10 bases respectively, with 15 bases between them. CDR1 is PRHDT, CDR2 FYEKMQ, per germline (reference sequence). CDR3 sequence reads: CASSLTEQREQFF. CDR3 coding DNA: TGTGCCAGCAGCCTGACCGAGCAAAGGGAGCAGTTCTTC.

The chain has TRBV10-3 and TRBJ2-4; D remains unclear. Looked up from germline, CDR1 is ENHRY and CDR2 is SYGVKD. With 1 base removed from V and 0 bases from J, the gap between germline ends came to 10 bases. The CDR3 is made up of 16 amino acids. In DNA, the CDR3 is TGTGCCATCAGTGAGTTTATAGACATAGCCAAAAACATTCAGTACTTC. This codes for CAISEFIDIAKNIQYF.

A few counts support this clonotype. V gene TRBV12-3 or TRBV12-4 combines with J gene TRBJ2-7; D possibly matches TRBD1 or TRBD2 (5 bases each). Trimming pared 4 bases from V and 0 bases from J, leaving 13 bases between. This CDR3 region has 15 residues. As DNA, the CDR3 is TGTGCCAGCAGTTCGGTCGGGACGAGCTCCTACGAGCAGTACTTC. The encoded protein is CASSSVGTSSYEQYF.

In its sample, this clonotype was seen a few times. The V call is TRBV10-2, the J call TRBJ2-1, with D possibly being TRBD1 (6 bases). This CDR3 has 14 amino acids. Trimming removed 6 bases from V and 2 bases from J, with 11 bases in between. Looked up from germline, CDR1 is WSHSY and CDR2 is SAAADI. The CDR3, as DNA: TGCGCCAGCAGGAGGCAGGGGCCCTACAATGAGCAGTTCTTC. This sequence encodes CASRRQGPYNEQFF.

The gene calls are TRBV20-1 and TRBJ2-5; possibly TRBD2 for D (5 bases). V was shortened by 1 base and J by 5 bases, with 11 bases between the two germline ends. The CDR3 runs to 13 residues. The germline CDR1 and CDR2 sequences are DFQATT and SNEGSKA (reference sequence). The CDR3 DNA reads TGCAGTGCTAGAGGTCCGGGGTGGGAGACCCAGTACTTC. Residues: CSARGPGWETQYF.